This passage covers 32 T cell receptor beta chains from one sample sequenced in a study of STAT5B mutations in CD4+ large granular lymphocyte leukemia. Sequenced by immunoSEQ multiplex PCR; TCRdb stores in-frame clones only, minus some. The data show 20,000 to 25,000 clones, more than 65% seen once. Sequenced sample: CD4+ T cells from blood buffy coats. The receptors stem from a human donor in good health.

The V and J genes are TRBV28 and TRBJ2-7, with D perhaps TRBD1 or TRBD2 (5 bases each). V lost 5 bases and J 5 bases, leaving 19 bases between the germline ends. Looked up from germline, CDR1 is MDHEN and CDR2 is SYDVKM. The CDR3 runs 15 residues. For the CDR3, the DNA is TGTGCCAGCAGTGCCCCCAGGGACCGTCTCGACGAGCAGTACTTC. Translated: CASSAPRDRLDEQYF.

The chain couples TRBV6-5 to TRBJ1-3; D not resolved. Per the germline V gene, CDR1 is MNHEY and CDR2 is SVGAGI. The CDR3 loop spans 11 amino acids. The V and J ends lost 6 bases and 4 bases respectively, with 4 bases between them. CDR3 in amino acids: CASRSGNTIYF. Written as DNA, the CDR3 is TGTGCCAGCAGGTCCGGAAACACCATATATTTT.

The chain couples TRBV15 to TRBJ2-7, with D possibly matching TRBD1 (6 bases). Trimming took off 0 bases at V and 1 base at J, with 19 bases between the two ends. There are 18 residues in the CDR3. CDR1 and CDR2 from the germline V gene are LNHNV and YYDKDF (reference sequence). The CDR3 is CATSRDLIGTRTSYEQYF. The CDR3 DNA is TGTGCCACCAGCAGAGATCTGATTGGGACACGAACTTCCTACGAGCAGTACTTC.

This clone was detected a few times. This sequence joins TRBV6-6 and TRBJ1-6; D unclear. This CDR3 comprises 15 residues. V was trimmed by 0 bases and J by 8 bases, leaving 11 bases between them. Germline loops: CDR1 MNHNY, CDR2 SVGAGI (reference sequence). The CDR3 is CASSYSGSRDSPLHF. The CDR3 DNA sequence: TGTGCCAGCAGTTACTCAGGCAGTAGGGATTCACCCCTCCACTTT.

This sequence joins TRBV9 and TRBJ2-7, with TRBD1 matching over 7 bases. Trimming at V came to 0 bases and at J to 2 bases, leaving 5 bases not matched to a gene. The CDR3 runs to 15 residues. Germline V gene lookup returns CDR1 SGDLS and CDR2 YYNGEE. CDR3 coding DNA: TGTGCCAGCAGCGTAGGTGGGACAGAGACCTACGAGCAGTACTTC. Protein sequence: CASSVGGTETYEQYF.

The table lists this clone with a few counts. J is TRBJ1-1 and V is TRBV10-1; no clear D gene. Trimming shortened V by 2 bases and J by 1 base, and 11 bases separated the two germline ends. The CDR3 spans 15 residues. The germline V gene has CDR1 WNHNN and CDR2 SYGVQD (reference sequence). The CDR3 bases are TGCGCCAGCAGTGAGGAGAGGGCGTGGAACACTGAAGCTTTCTTT. It specifies CASSEERAWNTEAFF.

V usage is TRBV7-9 and J usage is TRBJ2-7; D not resolved. Per the germline V gene, CDR1 is SEHNR and CDR2 is FQNEAQ (reference sequence). The CDR3 consists of 13 residues. The germline V and J ends were trimmed by 5 bases and 7 bases, with 15 bases remaining between them. The CDR3 DNA follows: TGTGCCAGCAGCCCCACACGACAAGGGGAGCAGTACTTC. The encoded protein is CASSPTRQGEQYF.

The chain joins TRBV4-1 to TRBJ1-5; TRBD1 aligns across 10 bases. Germline CDR1 MGHRA, CDR2 YSYEKL. The CDR3 loop spans 13 amino acids. The J segment lost 7 bases and the V segment lost 6 bases, leaving 3 bases of the junction unmatched. The CDR3 DNA follows: TGCGCCAGCAGGGGGGACAGGGGCCAGCCCCAGCATTTT. Its protein is CASRGDRGQPQHF.

CDR3 bases: TGTGCCAGCAGCTTAGGAGCGCCCGGAGGTGACGAGCAGTACTTC. Translating it yields CASSLGAPGGDEQYF. The rearrangement joins TRBV7-9 to TRBJ2-7; TRBD2 might be the D (5 bases). This CDR3 is built from 15 residues. Per germline, CDR1 SEHNR and CDR2 FQNEAQ (reference sequence). V was shortened by 1 base and J by 5 bases, with 15 bases between the two germline ends.

This clone was observed a single time. CDR3 nucleotides: TGTGCCAGCAGCCCGGGACAGGGAAATTCACCCCTCCACTTT. This gives the protein CASSPGQGNSPLHF. V is TRBV5-4 and J is TRBJ1-6; the match to TRBD1 covers 9 bases. Trimming removed 4 bases from V and 7 bases from J; junction bases left unmatched: 3. The CDR3 is 14 residues long. In germline, CDR1 is SGHNT, CDR2 YYREEE (reference sequence).

The chain joins TRBV5-1 to TRBJ2-5; a weak D match, TRBD1 (6 bases). The CDR3 totals 14 residues. Deletions cut 4 bases from V and 1 base from J, with 11 bases between. Germline V gene sequence: CDR1 SGHRS, CDR2 YFSETQ. This chain's CDR3 is CASSRWTAQETQYF. The CDR3, as DNA: TGCGCCAGCAGCCGATGGACAGCCCAAGAGACCCAGTACTTC.

The CDR3 nucleotides are TGTGCCAGCAGTTACGAGGCCGGAAGAAATTCACCCCTCCACTTT. Translation gives CASSYEAGRNSPLHF. The rearrangement uses TRBV6-5 and TRBJ1-6; no clear D. The CDR3 spans 15 residues. The V gene's germline CDR1 is MNHEY and CDR2 SVGAGI. V was trimmed by 2 bases and J by 7 bases, leaving 12 bases between them.

The genes are TRBV5-5 and TRBJ1-1, with 8 bases aligning to TRBD1. CDR1 SGHKS and CDR2 YYEKEE come from the germline V gene (reference sequence). The CDR3 has 13 residues. The trim removed 0 bases at V and 11 bases at J, leaving 6 bases unmatched. As DNA, the CDR3 is TGTGCCAGCAGCTTGGACAGGGGGTTTACTGCTTTCTTT. Residues: CASSLDRGFTAFF.

V and J are TRBV2 and TRBJ1-5; D is perhaps TRBD1 (5 bases). V lost 8 bases and J lost 2, with 19 bases in between. The length of the CDR3 is 16 residues. Germline V lookup: CDR1 SNHLY, CDR2 FYNNEI. Here the CDR3 reads CASCCVSRGGNQPQHF. The CDR3 coding sequence is TGTGCCAGCTGTTGCGTCAGCAGAGGGGGCAATCAGCCCCAGCATTTT.

The V gene is TRBV28, the J gene TRBJ2-7; D not certain. The CDR3 is 15 amino acids. CDR1 MDHEN and CDR2 SYDVKM come from the germline V gene. Trimming shortened V by 5 bases and J by 0 bases, and 14 bases separated the two germline ends. The CDR3 nucleotides read TGTGCCAGCAGTCTTGGCGGAGCCGGCTCCTACGAGCAGTACTTC. Translating gives CASSLGGAGSYEQYF. Using reference TRBV28 and TRBJ2-7 for the parts outside the CDR3, the full variable domain is DVKVTQSSRYLVKRTGEKVFLECVQDMDHENMFWYRQDPGLGLRLIYFSYDVKMKEKGDIPEGYSVSREKKERFSLILESASTNQTSMYLCASSLGGAGSYEQYFGPGTRLTVT.

This chain joins TRBV27 and TRBJ2-7; D uncertain. Germline CDR1 is MNHEY and CDR2 is SMNVEV (reference sequence). The ends were cut back, 3 bases at V and 5 bases at J, with 11 bases in the middle. The CDR3 consists of 13 residues. The CDR3 is CASSLYARDEQYF. The CDR3 DNA is TGTGCCAGCAGTTTGTATGCCCGTGACGAGCAGTACTTC.

The chain joins TRBV18 to TRBJ1-2, with D uncertain. The V and J ends lost 2 bases and 1 base respectively, with 8 bases between them. This CDR3 has 14 amino acids. Germline CDR1 and CDR2: KGHSH and LQKENI. CDR3 in amino acids: CASSPYKSNYGYTF. In nucleotides, the CDR3 is TGTGCCAGCTCACCATATAAAAGTAACTATGGCTACACCTTC.

The DNA for the CDR3 is TGTGCCACCAGCAGAGTCGAGAGGGGTACGCAGTATTTT. It yields the protein CATSRVERGTQYF. V gene TRBV15 combines with J gene TRBJ2-3; D may correspond to TRBD1 or TRBD2 (5 bases each). V gave up 1 base and J gave up 8 bases, with 10 bases separating them. The V gene's germline CDR1 is LNHNV and CDR2 YYDKDF (reference sequence). The CDR3 totals 13 residues.

The chain joins TRBV7-2 to TRBJ1-4, with no clear D. V lost 5 bases and J lost 3, with 13 bases in between. The germline CDR1 and CDR2 sequences are SGHTA and FQGNSA. The CDR3 loop spans 15 amino acids. The CDR3 reads CASSPRPTPNEKLFF. The CDR3 DNA reads TGTGCCAGCAGCCCTCGGCCTACTCCTAATGAAAAACTGTTTTTT.

The CDR3 loop reads CASSLGQPLRTQYF. Written as DNA, the CDR3 is TGTGCCAGCAGCCTGGGACAGCCCTTAAGGACCCAGTACTTC. The J gene is TRBJ2-5, the V gene TRBV7-2, with TRBD1 identical over 7 bases. This CDR3 contains 14 residues. Losses at the gene ends were 5 bases for V and 7 bases for J; bases not matched to a gene: 10. Germline V gene data show CDR1 as SGHTA and CDR2 as FQGNSA.

This chain links TRBV29-1 with TRBJ2-1, with 9 bases that match TRBD1. The length of the CDR3 is 16 residues. Germline-derived CDR1 and CDR2 are SQVTM and ANQGSEA. Trimming at V came to 4 bases and at J to 4 bases, leaving 11 bases not matched to a gene. The CDR3 DNA sequence: TGCAGCGTTGGGAGGAGGGGACAGGGTTCGTACAATGAGCAGTTCTTC. This translates into CSVGRRGQGSYNEQFF.

The chain joins TRBV11-2 to TRBJ2-5, with a tentative D call TRBD1 (6 bases). The germline gives CDR1 SGHAT, CDR2 FQNNGV. Between the trimmed V and J ends, which lost 5 bases and 4 bases, there was a span of 20 bases. The CDR3 length is 16 residues. CDR3 nucleotide sequence: TGTGCCAGCAGCGACCTTAGGGCAGGGGATGGAGAGACCCAGTACTTC. Its translation is CASSDLRAGDGETQYF.

CDR3 in amino acids: CASSMGGQGSGYTF. For the CDR3, the DNA is TGTGCCAGTAGTATGGGGGGACAGGGCTCCGGCTACACCTTC. The chain carries TRBV19 and TRBJ1-2; TRBD1 matches 9 bases. The CDR3 is 14 amino acids. J lost 8 bases, V lost 3 bases, and 7 bases had no gene match. Germline V gives CDR1 LNHDA, CDR2 SQIVND (reference sequence).

This clone was observed a handful of times. The chain links TRBV9 to TRBJ2-1; 14 bases are a match to TRBD2. Germline V lookup: CDR1 SGDLS, CDR2 YYNGEE. This CDR3 comprises 15 residues. Losses at the gene ends were 2 bases for V and 10 bases for J; bases not matched to a gene: 5. CDR3 loop: CASSVGLAGAWEQFF. The CDR3 coding sequence is TGTGCCAGCAGCGTGGGACTAGCGGGAGCTTGGGAGCAGTTCTTC.

The genes are TRBV5-1 and TRBJ2-5; D is perhaps TRBD1 or TRBD2 (5 bases each). The CDR3 length is 13 residues. V lost 2 bases, J lost 5 bases, and 10 bases lay in between. Germline loops: CDR1 SGHRS, CDR2 YFSETQ. The CDR3 DNA reads TGCGCCAGCAGCTTCACAGGAGGCGAGACCCAGTACTTC. As protein: CASSFTGGETQYF.

The J gene is TRBJ1-1, the V gene TRBV11-2; the D gene is possibly TRBD1 (6 bases). Germline-derived CDR1 and CDR2 are SGHAT and FQNNGV. Trimming removed 7 bases at V and 4 bases at J, with 13 bases between. The CDR3 consists of 13 residues. CDR3 bases: TGTGCCAGCATCAGGGGAGTAGGCACTGAAGCTTTCTTT. This codes for CASIRGVGTEAFF.

The chain uses TRBV6-5 and TRBJ2-3; the D gene is possibly TRBD2 (7 bases). The CDR3 runs 13 residues. CDR1 MNHEY and CDR2 SVGAGI come from the germline V gene. The CDR3 is CATRGRGADTQYF. The CDR3 DNA reads TGTGCAACACGAGGGAGGGGGGCAGATACGCAGTATTTT.

The CDR3 bases are TGTGCCAGCAGCTCTTCCTTTAAAACTGACTGGATCGGGGAGCTGTTTTTT. Translating gives CASSSSFKTDWIGELFF. The chain recombines TRBV5-6 with TRBJ2-2; D call uncertain. Trimming took off 3 bases at V and 7 bases at J, with 22 bases between the two ends. Germline CDR1 reads SGHDT; CDR2 reads YYEEEE. CDR3 size: 17 residues. Full variable domain (remainder filled in from reference TRBV5-6 and TRBJ2-2): DAGVTQSPTHLIKTRGQQVTLRCSPKSGHDTVSWYQQALGQGPQFIFQYYEEEERQRGNFPDRFSGHQFPNYSSELNVNALLLGDSALYLCASSSSFKTDWIGELFFGEGSRLTVL.

The chain couples TRBV6-1 to TRBJ2-7, with a tentative D call TRBD2 (6 bases). CDR1 is MNHNS and CDR2 is SASEGT in the germline V gene. V was pared by 2 bases and J by 3 bases, with 17 bases between. This CDR3 contains 16 residues. The CDR3 DNA reads as TGTGCCAGCAGTGAATGGGGGGACGGGAAAGGCTACGAGCAGTACTTC. Its translation: CASSEWGDGKGYEQYF.

The chain couples TRBV29-1 to TRBJ2-2; 10 bases map to TRBD1. V was clipped by 7 bases and J by 4 bases; unmatched bases: 0. This CDR3 spans 12 amino acids. Germline CDR1 reads SQVTM; CDR2 reads ANQGSEA. CDR3 loop: CSGDRGTGELFF. In DNA form, the CDR3 reads TGCAGCGGGGACAGGGGCACCGGGGAGCTGTTTTTT.

This clone was observed a few times. The chain uses TRBV27 and TRBJ1-5; D remains unclear. There are 13 residues in the CDR3. V was trimmed by 0 bases and J by 5 bases, leaving 5 bases between them. The V gene's germline CDR1 is MNHEY and CDR2 SMNVEV (reference sequence). The CDR3 reads CASSLSLYQPQHF. The CDR3 DNA is TGTGCCAGCAGTTTATCATTGTATCAGCCCCAGCATTTT.

The rearrangement uses TRBV9 and TRBJ2-1; 11 bases fit TRBD1. This CDR3 spans 15 amino acids. With 6 bases clipped from V and 6 bases from J, the junction kept 8 bases outside the gene matches. Germline CDR1 and CDR2: SGDLS and YYNGEE. CDR3 sequence (DNA): TGTGCCAGCACCCTGACCGGGACAGGGGGCAATGAGCAGTTCTTC. Its translation is CASTLTGTGGNEQFF.